Listed below are T cell receptor beta chains from one sample, sequenced in a study of blood T cells in healthy people across ages. TCRdb reprocessed the 5' RACE reads via MiXCR and lists one record per CDR3 protein. The sample holds about 930,000 distinct CDR3 sequences, almost 30% seen once. These sequences were also reported in another study, on T cells of mothers and their children.

Source material: blood. These receptors were collected from a middle-aged woman in good health. Both conserved end residues are part of each CDR3. D genes are given only for firm matches. Size tells how often a clone was seen (once, few, many) or the class of an expanded clone, and some rows leave it out.

j_gene,d_gene,v_gene,abundance,CDR3nt,CDR3aa
TRBJ1-1,NA,TRBV29-1,few,TGCAGCGTTGAAGTGCATGGAGGAACGAACACTGAAGCTTTCTTT,CSVEVHGGTNTEAFF
TRBJ2-1,TRBD1,TRBV29-1,many,TGCAGCGTAAAAACCGGGACAGGGTGGGATGAGCAGTTCTTC,CSVKTGTGWDEQFF
TRBJ2-3,NA,TRBV9,few,TGTGCCAGCAGCGGCGGGGGGGCAGGGGGCCTAAGCACAGATACGCAGTATTTT,CASSGGGAGGLSTDTQYF
TRBJ1-1,NA,TRBV28,NA,TGTGCCAGCAGTTTTTATAGACCCCCACAGGGGAACACTGAAGCTTTCTTT,CASSFYRPPQGNTEAFF
TRBJ1-2,NA,TRBV4-1,NA,TGCGCCAGCAGCCAACCCACCCTTCGGGTTGGCTATGGCTACACCTTC,CASSQPTLRVGYGYTF
TRBJ2-1,NA,TRBV15,NA,TGTGCCACCAGCCCAAACCGTCTAGGTGGAAATGAGCAGTTCTTC,CATSPNRLGGNEQFF
TRBJ2-7,NA,TRBV7-6,few,TGTGCCAGCAGCTTAGGGGGTGGACCCTTTAACGAGCAGTACTTC,CASSLGGGPFNEQYF
TRBJ2-7,TRBD2,TRBV27,NA,TGTGCCAGCAGTTCCGTGCCTAGCGGGAGCTACAATGAGCAGTACTTC,CASSSVPSGSYNEQYF
TRBJ2-2,TRBD1,TRBV7-2,few,TGTGCCAGCAGCTTACGTCCGAGGGGGCCGAACACCGGGGAGCTGTTTTTT,CASSLRPRGPNTGELFF
TRBJ2-5,NA,TRBV18,NA,TGTGCCAGCTTACCCCACCAAGAGACCCAGTACTTC,CASLPHQETQYF
TRBJ1-2,NA,TRBV7-9,few,TGTGCCAGCAGCCCGGGATCCACAAACTATGGCTACACCTTC,CASSPGSTNYGYTF
TRBJ2-3,NA,TRBV27,NA,TGTACCAGCAGTTTAAGGTCGCCAGATACGCAGTATTTT,CTSSLRSPDTQYF
TRBJ1-2,NA,TRBV4-3,NA,TGCGCCAGCAGCCACGAAACAGGGTATGGCTACACCTTC,CASSHETGYGYTF
TRBJ1-1,NA,TRBV12-3/TRBV12-4,NA,TGTGCCAGCAGGCGCCTCGGGGGCAGGACTGAAGCTTTCTTT,CASRRLGGRTEAFF
TRBJ2-1,TRBD2,TRBV20-1,NA,TGCAGTGCCTTGAAAAAGACTAGCGGGGACAATGAGCAGTTCTTC,CSALKKTSGDNEQFF
TRBJ1-2,TRBD1,TRBV2,NA,TGTGCCAGCAGTGAAAGTGGACAGGCTTACTATGGCTACACCTTC,CASSESGQAYYGYTF
TRBJ2-5,NA,TRBV12-3/TRBV12-4,NA,TGTGCCAGCAGTTTTAAACAGTTGGGGACCCAGTACTTC,CASSFKQLGTQYF
TRBJ1-1,TRBD1,TRBV28,once,TGTGCCAGCAGGCCGGGACAGGGGGCGCACGGGGAAGCTTTCTTT,CASRPGQGAHGEAFF
TRBJ2-7,NA,TRBV14,few,TGTGCCAGCAGCCAAGTGCGGGGATTGGGCGAGCAGTACTTC,CASSQVRGLGEQYF
TRBJ2-1,NA,TRBV7-6,NA,TGTGCCAGCAGTCGAGACAGGTTCTACAATGAGCAGTTCTTC,CASSRDRFYNEQFF
TRBJ2-1,NA,TRBV7-9,NA,TGTGCCAGCAGCTACACGGAAACCTACAATGAGCAGTTCTTC,CASSYTETYNEQFF
TRBJ2-1,NA,TRBV27,NA,TGTGCCAGCAGTTTAAGGGGGGGCGAGCGTGAGCAGTTCTTC,CASSLRGGEREQFF
TRBJ1-5,NA,TRBV20-1,NA,TGCAGTGCTAAGGAGGATAGCAATCAGCCCCAGCATTTT,CSAKEDSNQPQHF
TRBJ1-4,TRBD1,TRBV7-9,few,TGTGCCAGCAGCCTCCGACAGGGCCGGGGGGAAAAACTGTTTTTT,CASSLRQGRGEKLFF
TRBJ2-1,TRBD1,TRBV7-9,NA,TGTGCCAGCAGCATGGACAGGGTTACCTACAATGAGCAGTTCTTC,CASSMDRVTYNEQFF
TRBJ1-2,NA,TRBV28,many,TGTGCCAGCAGTTTTAGTCAGTCTTATGGCTACACCTTC,CASSFSQSYGYTF
TRBJ1-4,TRBD1,TRBV28,NA,TGTGCCAGCAGTTCTCCGGGACAGGGGAGGACTAATGAAAAACTGTTTTTT,CASSSPGQGRTNEKLFF
TRBJ2-5,NA,TRBV5-1,many,TGCGCCAGCAGCTTGCCGGGGGAAGAGACCCAGTACTTC,CASSLPGEETQYF
TRBJ2-5,NA,TRBV7-9,many,TGTGCCAGCAGGGAAGAAGAGACCCAGTACTTC,CASREEETQYF
TRBJ2-3,NA,TRBV6-5,many,TGTGCCAGCCGCGGAACGGGCACAGATACGCAGTATTTT,CASRGTGTDTQYF
TRBJ2-7,NA,TRBV20-1,NA,TGCAGTGCTAGGGGGCGACAACTGAGCTCCTACGAGCAGTACTTC,CSARGRQLSSYEQYF
TRBJ2-2,NA,TRBV6-6,many,TGTGCCAGCAGTTACAGGGGTGAGACCGGGGAGCTGTTTTTT,CASSYRGETGELFF
TRBJ2-7,TRBD1,TRBV10-3,many,TGTGCCATCAGTGATCCGGGACAGGGAACCTACGAGCAGTACTTC,CAISDPGQGTYEQYF
TRBJ2-3,NA,TRBV10-3,NA,TGTGCCATCAGTGAGTCCGGGACTGTAAGCGATACGCAGTATTTT,CAISESGTVSDTQYF
TRBJ2-5,NA,TRBV14,NA,TGTGCCAGCAGTCGAGGAACAGGGAAAACGAGCGAGACCCAGTACTTC,CASSRGTGKTSETQYF
TRBJ2-2,NA,TRBV9,few,TGTGCCAGCAGCGTAGTCGGGGGGGAGCTGTTTTTT,CASSVVGGELFF
TRBJ1-2,NA,TRBV20-1,NA,TGCAGTGCAGGGGCCGGTTATGGCTACACCTTC,CSAGAGYGYTF
TRBJ2-1,TRBD1,TRBV6-2/TRBV6-3,many,TGTGCCAGCAGGGGACAGGGGCGATACAATGAGCAGTTCTTC,CASRGQGRYNEQFF
TRBJ1-1,NA,TRBV14,few,TGTGCCAGCAGCCCCCTTACAGGGCTTAAGAACACTGAAGCTTTCTTT,CASSPLTGLKNTEAFF
TRBJ2-3,NA,TRBV10-2,NA,TGCGCCAGCAGTGAAGCCGCCCGATTAGATACGCAGTATTTT,CASSEAARLDTQYF
TRBJ2-3,NA,TRBV6-5,many,TGTGCCAGCAGTTACTCGGCGGGGCTTAGCACAGATACGCAGTATTTT,CASSYSAGLSTDTQYF
TRBJ1-1,NA,TRBV28,NA,TGTGCCAGCAGTTCTTGGACAGCCGGCGGTAACACTGAAGCTTTCTTT,CASSSWTAGGNTEAFF
TRBJ2-3,NA,TRBV6-5,many,TGTGCCAGCACCCTAACGGCCGGGCTCAGCACAGATACGCAGTATTTT,CASTLTAGLSTDTQYF
TRBJ2-5,NA,TRBV3-1,few,TGTGCCAGCAGCCATCGACAGGCCGGGACGGTCCAGACCCAGTACTTC,CASSHRQAGTVQTQYF
TRBJ2-6,NA,TRBV7-3,many,TGTGCCAGCAGCTTATCACGTCCGGATTCTGGGGCCAACGTCCTGACTTTC,CASSLSRPDSGANVLTF